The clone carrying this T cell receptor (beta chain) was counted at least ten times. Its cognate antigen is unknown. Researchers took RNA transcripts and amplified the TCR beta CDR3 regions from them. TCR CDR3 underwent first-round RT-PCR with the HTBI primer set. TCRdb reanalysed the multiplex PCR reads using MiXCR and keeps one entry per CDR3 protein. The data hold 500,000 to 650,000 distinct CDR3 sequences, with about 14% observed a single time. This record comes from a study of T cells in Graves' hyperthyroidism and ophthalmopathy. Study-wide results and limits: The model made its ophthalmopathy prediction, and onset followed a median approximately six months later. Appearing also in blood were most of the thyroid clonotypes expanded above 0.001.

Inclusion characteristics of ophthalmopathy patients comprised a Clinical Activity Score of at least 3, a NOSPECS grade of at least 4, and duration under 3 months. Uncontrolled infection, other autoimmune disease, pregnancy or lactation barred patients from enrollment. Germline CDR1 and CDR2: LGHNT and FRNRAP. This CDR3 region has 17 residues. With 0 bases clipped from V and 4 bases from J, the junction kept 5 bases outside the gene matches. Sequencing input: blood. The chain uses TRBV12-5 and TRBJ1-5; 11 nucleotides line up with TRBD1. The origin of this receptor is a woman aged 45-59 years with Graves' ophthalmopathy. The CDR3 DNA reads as TGTGCTAGTGGTTTGGTACGGGACAGGGGGGAAAATCAGCCCCAGCATTTT. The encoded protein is CASGLVRDRGENQPQHF.